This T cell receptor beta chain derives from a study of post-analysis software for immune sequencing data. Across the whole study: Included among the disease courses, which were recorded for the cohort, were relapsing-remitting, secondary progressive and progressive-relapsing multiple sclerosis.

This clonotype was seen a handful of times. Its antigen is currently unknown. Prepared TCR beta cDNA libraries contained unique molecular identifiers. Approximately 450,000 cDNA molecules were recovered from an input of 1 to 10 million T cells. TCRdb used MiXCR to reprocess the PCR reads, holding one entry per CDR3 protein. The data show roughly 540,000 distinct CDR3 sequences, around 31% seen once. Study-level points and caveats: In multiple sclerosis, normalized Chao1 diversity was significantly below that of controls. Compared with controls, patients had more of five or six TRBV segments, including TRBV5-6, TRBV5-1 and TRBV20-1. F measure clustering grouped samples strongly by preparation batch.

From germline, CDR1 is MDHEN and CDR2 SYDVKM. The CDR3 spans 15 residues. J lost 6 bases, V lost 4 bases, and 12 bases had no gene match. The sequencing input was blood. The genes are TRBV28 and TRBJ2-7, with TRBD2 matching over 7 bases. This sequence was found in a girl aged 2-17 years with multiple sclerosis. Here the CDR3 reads CASSSRLLPGGEQYF. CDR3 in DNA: TGTGCCAGCAGTTCCAGACTATTACCGGGGGGCGAGCAGTACTTC.